The 2 T cell receptor beta chains below all came from one sample that was sequenced in a study of blood T cell repertoires in COVID-19. The protocol was immunoSEQ multiplex PCR, while the TCRdb copy is restricted to in-frame clones and leaves out a portion. The repertoire has some 79,000 clones, roughly 91% of them found once; the top ten carry about 15%. Sequenced: peripheral blood. These receptors originate from a man between 65 and 85 years old with active or convalescent COVID-19.

V gene TRBV5-4 combines with J gene TRBJ2-3; 9 bases map to TRBD2. This CDR3 has 15 residues. Looked up from germline, CDR1 is SGHNT and CDR2 is YYREEE (reference sequence). Unmatched junction bases numbered 14, after V lost 4 bases and J lost 11 bases. The CDR3 spells CASSRDLAGVLEQYF. For the CDR3, the DNA is TGTGCCAGCAGCCGAGATTTAGCGGGAGTCTTGGAGCAGTATTTT. Complete variable domain (other parts from reference TRBV5-4 and TRBJ2-3): ETGVTQSPTHLIKTRGQQVTLRCSSQSGHNTVSWYQQALGQGPQFIFQYYREEENGRGNFPPRFSGLQFPNYSSELNVNALELDDSALYLCASSRDLAGVLEQYFGPGTRLTVL.

The rearrangement links TRBV6-1 to TRBJ1-1; the D is unclear. The CDR3 is 16 residues long. Germline V lookup: CDR1 MNHNS, CDR2 SASEGT. With 1 base removed from V and 6 bases from J, the gap between germline ends came to 18 bases. The CDR3 DNA reads TGTGCCAGCAGTGAAGGGCCCCAGGCCACTCCACCTGAAGCTTTCTTT. Protein sequence: CASSEGPQATPPEAFF.